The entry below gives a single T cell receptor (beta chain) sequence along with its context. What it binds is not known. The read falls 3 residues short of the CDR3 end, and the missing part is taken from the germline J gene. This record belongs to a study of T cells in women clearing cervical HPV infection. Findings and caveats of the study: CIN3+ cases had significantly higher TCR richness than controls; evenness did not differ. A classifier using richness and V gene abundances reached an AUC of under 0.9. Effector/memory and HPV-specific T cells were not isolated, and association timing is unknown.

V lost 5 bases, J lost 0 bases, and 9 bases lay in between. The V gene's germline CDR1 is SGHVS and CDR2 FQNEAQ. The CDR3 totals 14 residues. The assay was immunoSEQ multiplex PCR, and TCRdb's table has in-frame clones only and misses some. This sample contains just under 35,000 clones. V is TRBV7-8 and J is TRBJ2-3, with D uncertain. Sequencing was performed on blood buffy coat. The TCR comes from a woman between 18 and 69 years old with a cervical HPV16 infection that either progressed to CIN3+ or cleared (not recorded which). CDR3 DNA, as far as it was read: TGTGCCAGCAGCCAATTCTATAGCACAGATACG. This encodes CASSQFYSTDT. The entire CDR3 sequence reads CASSQFYSTDTQYF. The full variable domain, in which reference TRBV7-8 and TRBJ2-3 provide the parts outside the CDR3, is GAGVSQSPRYKVAKRGQDVALRCDPISGHVSLFWYQQALGQGPEFLTYFQNEAQLDKSGLPSDRFFAERPEGSVSTLKIQRTQQEDSAVYLCASSQFYSTDTQYFGPGTRLTVL.